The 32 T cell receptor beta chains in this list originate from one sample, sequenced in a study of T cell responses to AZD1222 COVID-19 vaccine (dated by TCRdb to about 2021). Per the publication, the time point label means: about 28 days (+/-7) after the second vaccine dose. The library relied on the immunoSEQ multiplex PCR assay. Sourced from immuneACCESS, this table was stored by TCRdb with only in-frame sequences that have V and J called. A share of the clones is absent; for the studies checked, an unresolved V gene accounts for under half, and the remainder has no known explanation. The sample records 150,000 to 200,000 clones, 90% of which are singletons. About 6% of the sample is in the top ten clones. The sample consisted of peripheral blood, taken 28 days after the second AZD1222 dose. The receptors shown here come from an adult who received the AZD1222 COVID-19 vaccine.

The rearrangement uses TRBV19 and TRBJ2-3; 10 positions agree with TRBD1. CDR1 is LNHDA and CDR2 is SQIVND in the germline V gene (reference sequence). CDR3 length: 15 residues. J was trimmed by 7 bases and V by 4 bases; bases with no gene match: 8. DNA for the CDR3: TGTGCCAGTAGTACCACCGGGACAGGGGCATATACGCAGTATTTT. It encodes CASSTTGTGAYTQYF.

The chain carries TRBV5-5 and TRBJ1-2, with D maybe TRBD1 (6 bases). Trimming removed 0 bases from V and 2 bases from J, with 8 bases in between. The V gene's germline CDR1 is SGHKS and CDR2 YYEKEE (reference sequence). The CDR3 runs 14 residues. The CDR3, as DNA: TGTGCCAGCAGCTTGGACAGGGTGAACTATGGCTACACCTTC. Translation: CASSLDRVNYGYTF.

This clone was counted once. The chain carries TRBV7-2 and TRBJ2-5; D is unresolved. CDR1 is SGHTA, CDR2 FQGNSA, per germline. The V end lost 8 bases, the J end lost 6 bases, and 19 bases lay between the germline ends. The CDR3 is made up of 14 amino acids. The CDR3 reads CASAAAPAEKTQYF. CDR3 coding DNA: TGTGCCAGCGCCGCGGCCCCGGCGGAAAAGACCCAGTACTTC. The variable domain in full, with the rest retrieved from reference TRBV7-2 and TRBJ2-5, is GAGVSQSPSNKVTEKGKDVELRCDPISGHTALYWYRQSLGQGLEFLIYFQGNSAPDKSGLPSDRFSAERTGGSVSTLTIQRTQQEDSAVYLCASAAAPAEKTQYFGPGTRLLVL.

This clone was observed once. The CDR3 nucleotides read TGTGCCAGCAGCCCGGGGGACAGGGGGTACGAGCAGTACTTC. This encodes CASSPGDRGYEQYF. The chain recombines TRBV7-3 with TRBJ2-7; 11 bases line up with TRBD1. Trimming at V came to 5 bases and at J to 4 bases, leaving 4 bases not matched to a gene. The CDR3 has 14 amino acids. CDR1 and CDR2 from the germline V gene are SGHTA and FQGTGA.

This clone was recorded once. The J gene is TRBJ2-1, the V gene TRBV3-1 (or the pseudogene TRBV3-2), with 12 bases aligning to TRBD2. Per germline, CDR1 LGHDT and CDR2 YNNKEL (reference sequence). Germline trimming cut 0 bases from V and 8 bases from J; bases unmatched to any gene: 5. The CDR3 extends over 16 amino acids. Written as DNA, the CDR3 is TGTGCCAGCAGCCAAGACACGACTAGCGGGAGCCATGAGCAGTTCTTC. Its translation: CASSQDTTSGSHEQFF.

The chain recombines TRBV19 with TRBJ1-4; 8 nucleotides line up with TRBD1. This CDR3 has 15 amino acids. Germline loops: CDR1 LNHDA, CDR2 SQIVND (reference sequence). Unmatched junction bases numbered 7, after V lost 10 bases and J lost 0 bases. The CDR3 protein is CATRDRKTTNEKLFF. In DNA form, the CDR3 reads TGTGCCACCCGGGACAGGAAGACAACTAATGAAAAACTGTTTTTT.

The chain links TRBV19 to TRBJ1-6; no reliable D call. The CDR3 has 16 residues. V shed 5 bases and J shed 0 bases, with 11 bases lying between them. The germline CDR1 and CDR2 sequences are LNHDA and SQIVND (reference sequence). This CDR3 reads CASSLHALSYNSPLHF. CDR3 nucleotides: TGTGCCAGTAGTCTTCATGCGCTCTCCTATAATTCACCCCTCCACTTT.

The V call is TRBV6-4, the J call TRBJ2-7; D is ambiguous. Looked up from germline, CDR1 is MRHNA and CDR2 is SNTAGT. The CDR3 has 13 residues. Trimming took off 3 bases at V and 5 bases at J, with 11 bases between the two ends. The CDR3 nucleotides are TGTGCCAGCAGTGAACAGCATGGAAACGAGCAGTACTTC. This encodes CASSEQHGNEQYF.

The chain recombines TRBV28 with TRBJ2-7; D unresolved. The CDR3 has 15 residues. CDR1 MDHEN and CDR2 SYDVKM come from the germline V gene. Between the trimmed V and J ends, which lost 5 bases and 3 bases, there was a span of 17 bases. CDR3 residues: CASSLPAGNIYEQYF. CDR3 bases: TGTGCCAGCAGTCTCCCGGCAGGAAACATCTACGAGCAGTACTTC.

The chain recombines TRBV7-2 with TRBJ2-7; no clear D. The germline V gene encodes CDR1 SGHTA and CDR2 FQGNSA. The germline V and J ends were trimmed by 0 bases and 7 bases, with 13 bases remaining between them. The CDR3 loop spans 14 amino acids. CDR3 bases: TGTGCCAGCAGCTTAGCGCCGCCCCCCTTGGAGCAGTACTTC. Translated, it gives CASSLAPPPLEQYF.

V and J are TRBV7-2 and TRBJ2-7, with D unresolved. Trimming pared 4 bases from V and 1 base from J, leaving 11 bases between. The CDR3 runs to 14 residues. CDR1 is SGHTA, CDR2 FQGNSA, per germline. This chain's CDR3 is CASSSPVLSYEQYF. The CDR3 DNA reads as TGTGCCAGCAGCTCCCCCGTGCTTTCCTACGAGCAGTACTTC. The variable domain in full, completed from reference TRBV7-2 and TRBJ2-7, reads GAGVSQSPSNKVTEKGKDVELRCDPISGHTALYWYRQSLGQGLEFLIYFQGNSAPDKSGLPSDRFSAERTGGSVSTLTIQRTQQEDSAVYLCASSSPVLSYEQYFGPGTRLTVT.

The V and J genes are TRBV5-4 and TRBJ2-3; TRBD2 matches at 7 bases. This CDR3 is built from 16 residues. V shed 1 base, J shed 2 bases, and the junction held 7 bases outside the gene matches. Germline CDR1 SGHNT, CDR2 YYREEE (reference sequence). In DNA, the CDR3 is TGTGCCAGCAGCTTGCGCGGGACTACCTCCACAGATACGCAGTATTTT. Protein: CASSLRGTTSTDTQYF.

The CDR3 coding sequence is TGCGCCAGCAGGGGGGACAGGGAGGAGGGTCAGCCCCAGCATTTT. Translation: CASRGDREEGQPQHF. J is TRBJ1-5 and V is TRBV10-1; 9 bases map to TRBD1. This CDR3 contains 15 residues. CDR1 is WNHNN, CDR2 SYGVQD, per germline (reference sequence). Trimming at V came to 6 bases and at J to 6 bases, leaving 9 bases not matched to a gene.

The CDR3 DNA reads TGTGCCAGCAGCTTAGGTCGGGGAGCGGCATCGGATACGCAGTATTTT. It specifies CASSLGRGAASDTQYF. V is TRBV7-2 and J is TRBJ2-3, with D perhaps TRBD2 (5 bases). Germline-derived CDR1 and CDR2 are SGHTA and FQGNSA. The CDR3 contains 16 residues. With 1 base removed from V and 6 bases from J, the gap between germline ends came to 17 bases.

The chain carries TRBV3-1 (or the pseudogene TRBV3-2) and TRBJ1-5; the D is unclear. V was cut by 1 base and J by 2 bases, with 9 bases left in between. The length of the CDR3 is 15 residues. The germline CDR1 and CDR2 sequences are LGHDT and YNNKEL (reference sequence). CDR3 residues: CASSQGWGGNQPQHF. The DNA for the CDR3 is TGTGCCAGCAGCCAAGGTTGGGGAGGCAATCAGCCCCAGCATTTT.

In DNA form, the CDR3 reads TGTGCCAGCAGTTATACAGGGGGGGCAACTAATGAAAAACTGTTTTTT. Protein sequence: CASSYTGGATNEKLFF. The chain carries TRBV6-5 and TRBJ1-4; TRBD1 matches 8 bases. The germline V gene encodes CDR1 MNHEY and CDR2 SVGAGI. After removal of 3 bases from V and 0 bases from J, the junction contained 3 bases not matched to a gene. The CDR3 spans 16 residues.

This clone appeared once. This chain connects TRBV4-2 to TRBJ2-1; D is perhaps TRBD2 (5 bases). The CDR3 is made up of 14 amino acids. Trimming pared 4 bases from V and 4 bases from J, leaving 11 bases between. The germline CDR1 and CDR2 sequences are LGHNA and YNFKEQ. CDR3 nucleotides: TGTGCCAGCAGCCCCCGGACTGAATACAATGAGCAGTTCTTC. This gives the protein CASSPRTEYNEQFF.

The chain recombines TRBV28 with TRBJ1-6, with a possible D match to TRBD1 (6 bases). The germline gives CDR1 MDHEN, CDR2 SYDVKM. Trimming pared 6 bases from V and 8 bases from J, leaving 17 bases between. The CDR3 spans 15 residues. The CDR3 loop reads CASSPGGGWYSPLHF. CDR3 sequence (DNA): TGTGCCAGCAGCCCCGGGGGGGGCTGGTATTCACCCCTCCACTTT.

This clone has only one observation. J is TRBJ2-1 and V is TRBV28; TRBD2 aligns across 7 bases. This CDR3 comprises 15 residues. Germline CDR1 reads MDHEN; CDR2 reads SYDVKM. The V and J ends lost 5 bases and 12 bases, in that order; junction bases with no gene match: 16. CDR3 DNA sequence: TGTGCCAGCAGTCCTGCCGGGACTATTACAATTGGGCAGTTCTTC. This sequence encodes CASSPAGTITIGQFF.

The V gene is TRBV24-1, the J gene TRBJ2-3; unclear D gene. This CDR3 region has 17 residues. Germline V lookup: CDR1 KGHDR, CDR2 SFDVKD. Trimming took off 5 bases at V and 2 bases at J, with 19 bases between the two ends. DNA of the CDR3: TGTGCCACCAGTGGCAGGAGTGACCTTATTCTCACAGATACGCAGTATTTT. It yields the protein CATSGRSDLILTDTQYF.

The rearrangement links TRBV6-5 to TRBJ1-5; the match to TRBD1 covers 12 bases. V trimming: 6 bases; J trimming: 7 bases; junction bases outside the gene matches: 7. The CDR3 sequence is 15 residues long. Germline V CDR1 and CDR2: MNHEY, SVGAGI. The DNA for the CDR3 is TGTGCCAGCAGAGCCGGGACAGGGGGCAGGCAGCCCCAGCATTTT. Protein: CASRAGTGGRQPQHF.

The CDR3 coding sequence is TGCGCCAGCTCGCAGGGAACGAGGAATGAAAAACTGTTTTTT. Translated: CASSQGTRNEKLFF. The chain combines TRBV5-1 with TRBJ1-4; TRBD1 might be the D (5 bases). This CDR3 is 14 amino acids long. From germline, CDR1 is SGHRS and CDR2 YFSETQ. V was pared by 7 bases and J by 5 bases, with 15 bases between.

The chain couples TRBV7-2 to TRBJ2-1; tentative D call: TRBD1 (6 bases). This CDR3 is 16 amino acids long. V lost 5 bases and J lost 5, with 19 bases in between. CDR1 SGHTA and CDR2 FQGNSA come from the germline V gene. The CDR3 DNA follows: TGTGCCAGCAGCGATAGACAGGCGAAAACACACAATGAGCAGTTCTTC. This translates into CASSDRQAKTHNEQFF.

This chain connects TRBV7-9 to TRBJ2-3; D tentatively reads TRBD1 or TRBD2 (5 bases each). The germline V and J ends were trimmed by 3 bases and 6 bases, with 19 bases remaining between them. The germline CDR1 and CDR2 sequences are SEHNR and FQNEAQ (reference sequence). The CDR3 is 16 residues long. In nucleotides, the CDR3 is TGTGCCAGCAGCTTGGGGGACGGAGGCTGGGTGGATACGCAGTATTTT. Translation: CASSLGDGGWVDTQYF.

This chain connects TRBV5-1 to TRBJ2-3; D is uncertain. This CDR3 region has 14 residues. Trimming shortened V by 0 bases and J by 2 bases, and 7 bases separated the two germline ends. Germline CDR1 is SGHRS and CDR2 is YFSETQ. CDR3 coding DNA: TGCGCCAGCAGCTTGGCAGTGGCCACAGATACGCAGTATTTT. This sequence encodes CASSLAVATDTQYF.

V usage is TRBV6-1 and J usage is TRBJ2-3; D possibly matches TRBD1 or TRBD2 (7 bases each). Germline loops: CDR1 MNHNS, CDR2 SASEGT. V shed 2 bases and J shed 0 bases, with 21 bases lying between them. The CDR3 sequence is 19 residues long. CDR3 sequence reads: CASSELPLQGRVSTDTQYF. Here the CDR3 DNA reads TGTGCCAGCAGTGAACTCCCGTTACAGGGGAGGGTTAGCACAGATACGCAGTATTTT.

CDR3 DNA: TGTGCCAGCAGGGATCCTACCCACTACGAGCAGTACTTC. Residues: CASRDPTHYEQYF. The rearrangement joins TRBV6-5 to TRBJ2-7; no firm D call. Germline CDR1 and CDR2: MNHEY and SVGAGI. The V end lost 6 bases, the J end lost 3 bases, and 12 bases lay between the germline ends. This CDR3 has 13 amino acids.

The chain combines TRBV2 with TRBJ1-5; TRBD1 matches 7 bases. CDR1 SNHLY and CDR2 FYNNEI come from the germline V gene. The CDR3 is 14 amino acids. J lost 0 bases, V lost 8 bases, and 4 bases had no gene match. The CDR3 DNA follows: TGTGCCAGCGGACAGGAACATAGCAATCAGCCCCAGCATTTT. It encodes CASGQEHSNQPQHF.

In nucleotides, the CDR3 is TGTGCCAGCAGCTTAATGGGACAGGGTAATTACGAGCAGTACTTC. Translated, it gives CASSLMGQGNYEQYF. The chain joins TRBV7-6 to TRBJ2-7; 9 nucleotides agree with TRBD1. CDR3 length equals 15 residues. The germline V gene encodes CDR1 SGHVS and CDR2 FNYEAQ. With V trimmed by 2 bases and J by 4 bases, 6 bases remained unmatched.

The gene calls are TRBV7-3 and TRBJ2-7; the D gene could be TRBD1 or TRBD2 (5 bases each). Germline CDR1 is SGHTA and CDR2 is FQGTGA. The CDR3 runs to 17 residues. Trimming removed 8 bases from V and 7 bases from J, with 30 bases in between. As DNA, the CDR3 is TGTGCCAGCGACGAGGGGATCCGGGCAGGTGTTCTCCGGGAGCAGTACTTC. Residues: CASDEGIRAGVLREQYF.

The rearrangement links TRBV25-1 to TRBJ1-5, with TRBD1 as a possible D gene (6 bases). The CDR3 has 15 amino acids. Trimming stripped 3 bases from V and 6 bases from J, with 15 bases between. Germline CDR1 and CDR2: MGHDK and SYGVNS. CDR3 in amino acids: CASSDGSGGTQPQHF. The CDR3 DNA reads TGTGCCAGCAGTGATGGTTCTGGGGGCACTCAGCCCCAGCATTTT.

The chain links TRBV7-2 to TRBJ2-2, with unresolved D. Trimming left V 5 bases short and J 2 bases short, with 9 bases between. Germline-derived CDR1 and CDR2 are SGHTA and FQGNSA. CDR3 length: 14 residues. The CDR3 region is CASSRTTNTGELFF. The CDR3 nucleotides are TGTGCCAGCAGCCGTACGACTAACACCGGGGAGCTGTTTTTT.